A single sample is the source of the 5 T cell receptor beta chains below, sequenced in a study of tissue T cells after allogeneic stem cell transplantation (dated by TCRdb to about 2022). The method was the immunoSEQ multiplex PCR assay. What TCRdb holds here is the immuneACCESS table cut down to in-frame rearrangements. Part of the clones is not present; checked against another copy, under half of the missing clones reflect an unresolved V gene, and the others are unexplained. The sample yields under 8,500 clones; 50% were counted once. The top ten hold 3.8% of the sample. The time point label here, explained by the study, means: mouse harvest day 7 after allogeneic transplant. Mouse grafts consisting of 10^7 T-cell-depleted bone marrow cells combined with 10^6 splenic CD5+ T cells were administered by tail vein injection. Specimen: gut tissue. Receptors originate from a female BALB/c mouse given C57BL/6 T cells with graft-versus-host disease after an allogeneic hematopoietic cell transplant.

Of note for this clone: All gene names here are mouse names. The read is 1 residue too short to cover the CDR3 end, so that end is filled in from the germline J gene. V usage is TRBV26 and J usage is TRBJ2-3, with TRBD1 matching over 10 bases. Trimming removed 4 bases from V and 1 base from J; junction bases left unmatched: 8. Germline V gives CDR1 KGHPV, CDR2 FQNQEV (reference sequence). This CDR3 has 17 amino acids. This CDR3 is CASSPRTGGSGAETLYF. The DNA read from the CDR3 is TGTGCCAGCAGTCCCCGGACAGGGGGTAGCGGTGCAGAAACGCTGTAT.

Remarks on this clone: All gene names here are mouse names. Sequencing ends 1 residue short of the CDR3 end; the germline J gene provides the rest. The J gene is TRBJ2-7, the V gene TRBV26, with D unresolved. V lost 2 bases, J lost 2 bases, and 4 bases lay in between. Per the germline V gene, CDR1 is KGHPV and CDR2 is FQNQEV (reference sequence). This CDR3 has 12 amino acids. The CDR3 here is CASSLPAYEQYF. The covered CDR3 bases are TGTGCCAGCAGTCTGCCAGCCTATGAACAGTAC. The complete variable domain, with remaining parts taken from reference TRBV26 and TRBJ2-7, reads NSKVIQTPRYLVKGQGQKAKMRCIPEKGHPVVFWYQQNKNNEFKFLINFQNQEVLQQIDMTEKRFSAECPSNSPCSLEIQSSEAGDSALYLCASSLPAYEQYFGPGTRLTVL.

About this clone: The gene symbols are mouse symbols. The missing CDR3 end, 1 residue past where the read stops, is filled in from the germline J gene. The J gene is TRBJ2-4, the V gene TRBV24, with 9 bases identical to TRBD1. J gave up 8 bases and V 4 bases, and 4 bases lay outside the gene matches. CDR1 is KGHTA, CDR2 FRNEEI, per germline. CDR3 length: 13 amino acids. The covered CDR3 bases are TGTGCCAGCAGTCCGGGACAGGGAGGCACCTTGTAC. Encoded protein: CASSPGQGGTLY. The CDR3, in full, reads CASSPGQGGTLYF.

Comments on this clone: Genes and germline are mouse. The read finishes 1 residue shy of the CDR3 end, and the germline J gene is used to complete it. The rearrangement links TRBV14 to TRBJ2-2, with D possibly called TRBD1 or TRBD2 (6 bases each). Germline V gene data show CDR1 as SGHDT and CDR2 as FRDEAV. The CDR3 extends over 14 amino acids. Trimming pared 6 bases from V and 2 bases from J, leaving 11 bases between. Partial CDR3 DNA: TGTGCCAGCAAGCGGGGGCCCAACACCGGGCAGCTCTAC. Protein sequence: CASKRGPNTGQLY. Given in full, the CDR3 is CASKRGPNTGQLYF.

In its sample, this clone was seen a few times. Genes and germline come from the mouse. From the germline J gene comes the end of the CDR3, since the read stops 1 residue before it. The V and J genes are TRBV5 and TRBJ2-2; 8 bases are shared with TRBD2. The V gene's germline CDR1 is LGHNA and CDR2 YNLKQL (reference sequence). There are 16 residues in the CDR3. The V segment lost 0 bases and the J segment 2 bases; nucleotides outside the gene matches: 2. CDR3 DNA (partial): TGTGCCAGCAGCCAAGACTGGGGGGCGAACACCGGGCAGCTCTAC. It translates to CASSQDWGANTGQLY. The whole CDR3 sequence reads CASSQDWGANTGQLYF.